The text below deals with one T cell receptor (beta chain). Its cognate antigen is unknown. The data were taken from a study of beta chain features in type 1 diabetes. Study-wide results and caveats: Within patients, naive, central memory and Treg TCRB repertoires seemed more similar than within healthy donors.

The investigators reverse transcribed all of the isolated RNA, so they sequenced expressed TCRB transcripts. An average roughly 3.6 million reads came from naive, central memory and regulatory T cell samples. Clones were sequenced by immunoSEQ multiplex PCR, and TCRdb holds only the in-frame ones, with some missing. The sample yields 30,000 to 45,000 clones, 64% seen once. On average, the one heparinised blood draw given by each donor was approximately 100 mL. The CDR3 is 15 residues long. With V trimmed by 2 bases and J by 4 bases, 3 bases remained unmatched. The germline V gene has CDR1 MNHEY and CDR2 SVGAGI.

Material: Tregs from blood. This sequence joins TRBV6-5 and TRBJ2-5; 11 nucleotides agree with TRBD2. The clonotype comes from a woman younger than 45 in good health. CDR3 sequence reads: CASSYSGLAGETQYF. DNA of the CDR3: TGTGCCAGCAGTTACAGCGGACTAGCGGGAGAGACCCAGTACTTC.